These 20 T cell receptor beta chains share one sample of origin, sequenced in a study of blood T cell repertoires in COVID-19. Some clones are missing from TCRdb's copy, which holds only in-frame ones; the method was immunoSEQ multiplex PCR. This table holds about 120,000 clones, 70% to 90% found once. The sample taken for sequencing was peripheral blood. These TCRs come from a man aged 55 to 70 with acute or convalescent COVID-19.

J is TRBJ2-5 and V is TRBV28; the match to TRBD2 covers 13 bases. The ends lost 5 bases at V and 12 bases at J; junction bases unmatched: 3. This CDR3 spans 12 amino acids. Germline V gene sequence: CDR1 MDHEN, CDR2 SYDVKM. The CDR3 here is CASSRTSGREYF. The CDR3 DNA reads TGTGCCAGCAGTCGGACTAGCGGGAGAGAGTACTTC.

The rearrangement joins TRBV18 to TRBJ2-7; 8 bases are shared with TRBD1. The CDR3 consists of 15 residues. In germline, CDR1 is KGHSH, CDR2 LQKENI. The V gene end was trimmed by 4 bases and the J gene end by 2 bases; junction bases not matched to a gene: 7. The CDR3 DNA reads as TGTGCCAGCTCACGACCAGGACAGGGTACCTACGAGCAGTACTTC. As protein: CASSRPGQGTYEQYF.

This chain uses TRBV7-2 with TRBJ1-2; TRBD1 matches at 8 bases. Germline V gene sequence: CDR1 SGHTA, CDR2 FQGNSA. This CDR3 spans 15 amino acids. Trimming removed 5 bases from V and 4 bases from J; junction bases left unmatched: 9. The CDR3, as DNA: TGTGCCAGCAGCGAAAGACAGGGGCGAGTCTATGGCTACACCTTC. Protein: CASSERQGRVYGYTF.

The chain employs TRBV2 and TRBJ1-1; 9 bases align to TRBD1. V dropped 7 bases and J dropped 1; count of bases not matched to a gene: 4. From germline, CDR1 is SNHLY and CDR2 FYNNEI. The length of the CDR3 is 14 residues. The CDR3 region has the DNA TGTGCCAGCAACGGGGACAGGGAGAACACTGAAGCTTTCTTT. Its translation is CASNGDRENTEAFF.

The chain carries TRBV6-2 or TRBV6-3 and TRBJ2-5, with 11 bases aligning to TRBD2. The CDR3 extends over 17 amino acids. Germline V gives CDR1 MNHEY, CDR2 SVGEGT. With 0 bases clipped from V and 4 bases from J, the junction kept 7 bases outside the gene matches. The CDR3 DNA is TGTGCCAGCAGTTACTCGAGGCTAGCGGGGGGAGCAGAGACCCAGTACTTC. This sequence encodes CASSYSRLAGGAETQYF.

The J gene is TRBJ1-1, the V gene TRBV19; the D gene is possibly TRBD1 (6 bases). The CDR3 runs to 14 residues. V lost 5 bases to trimming and J lost 0 bases, with 10 bases between them. Germline V gene sequence: CDR1 LNHDA, CDR2 SQIVND (reference sequence). The CDR3 spells CASSQDSVNTEAFF. For the CDR3, the DNA is TGTGCCAGTAGTCAGGACAGCGTGAACACTGAAGCTTTCTTT.

The chain uses TRBV29-1 and TRBJ2-3; D perhaps matches TRBD2 (5 bases). The CDR3 totals 13 residues. Looked up from germline, CDR1 is SQVTM and CDR2 is ANQGSEA. With 7 bases removed from V and 6 bases from J, the gap between germline ends came to 17 bases. In DNA form, the CDR3 reads TGCAGCGCTCGGACTGACTTTGAGGATACGCAGTATTTT. It translates to CSARTDFEDTQYF.

The chain couples TRBV6-5 to TRBJ1-4; 10 positions agree with TRBD1. J was trimmed by 7 bases and V by 5 bases; bases with no gene match: 7. Germline values: CDR1 MNHEY, CDR2 SVGAGI. The CDR3 spans 15 residues. The CDR3 sequence is CASSRQGAASEKLFF. The CDR3 DNA sequence: TGTGCCAGCAGTCGACAGGGGGCGGCATCTGAAAAACTGTTTTTT.

The chain is built from TRBV7-9 and TRBJ2-3, with D possibly matching TRBD2 (6 bases). The CDR3 consists of 14 residues. V lost 2 bases to trimming and J lost 6 bases, with 12 bases between them. Germline assignment: CDR1 SEHNR and CDR2 FQNEAQ (reference sequence). In nucleotides, the CDR3 is TGTGCCAGCAGCTTACGGGACTCCCGGGATACGCAGTATTTT. Its protein product is CASSLRDSRDTQYF.

The chain links TRBV28 to TRBJ1-2, with TRBD1 matching over 8 bases. This CDR3 is 16 amino acids long. Germline values: CDR1 MDHEN, CDR2 SYDVKM. V shed 6 bases, J shed 1 base, and the junction held 10 bases outside the gene matches. CDR3 nucleotides: TGTGCCAGCAGCAACCCCGGGACAGGTATTAACTATGGCTACACCTTC. Translated, it gives CASSNPGTGINYGYTF.

In its sample, this clone was seen a few times. V usage is TRBV27 and J usage is TRBJ2-7, with 10 bases fitting TRBD2. V lost 5 bases and J lost 2; bases outside the gene matches: 6. The CDR3 has 15 amino acids. The germline gives CDR1 MNHEY, CDR2 SMNVEV (reference sequence). The CDR3 nucleotides are TGTGCCAGCAGTGGGCGGACTAGCGGAACCTACGAGCAGTACTTC. Translating it yields CASSGRTSGTYEQYF.

CDR3 bases: TGTGCCAGCAGCCGCGGTCGAGGGGAGACCCAGTACTTC. Translating it yields CASSRGRGETQYF. V usage is TRBV11-3 and J usage is TRBJ2-5; D perhaps matches TRBD2 (5 bases). V gave up 5 bases and J gave up 5 bases, with 12 bases separating them. Germline V gene lookup returns CDR1 SGHNT and CDR2 YENEEA. The CDR3 has 13 residues.

The rearrangement joins TRBV30 to TRBJ2-7, with D possibly matching TRBD2 (5 bases). The V gene's germline CDR1 is GTSNPN and CDR2 SVGIG (reference sequence). The CDR3 contains 15 residues. Deletions cut 2 bases from V and 0 bases from J, with 14 bases between. The chain's CDR3 is CAWSSPRLHSYEQYF. The CDR3 DNA sequence: TGTGCCTGGAGTTCCCCACGACTACACTCCTACGAGCAGTACTTC. The entire variable domain, with the rest obtained from reference TRBV30 and TRBJ2-7, is as follows: SQTIHQWPATLVQPVGSPLSLECTVEGTSNPNLYWYRQAAGRGLQLLFYSVGIGQISSEVPQNLSASRPQDRQFILSSKKLLLSDSGFYLCAWSSPRLHSYEQYFGPGTRLTVT.

J is TRBJ2-3 and V is TRBV5-8; TRBD1 agrees at 12 bases. This CDR3 has 15 amino acids. CDR1 is SGHTS, CDR2 YDEGEE, per germline. Trimming took 4 bases from V and 6 from J; bases not matched to a gene: 6. The CDR3: CASSPGQGATDTQYF. CDR3 DNA: TGTGCCAGCAGCCCGGGACAGGGGGCAACCGATACGCAGTATTTT. Using reference TRBV5-8 and TRBJ2-3 for the parts outside the CDR3, the full variable domain is EAGVTQSPTHLIKTRGQQATLRCSPISGHTSVYWYQQALGLGLQFLLWYDEGEERNRGNFPPRFSGRQFPNYSSELNVNALELEDSALYLCASSPGQGATDTQYFGPGTRLTVL.

J is TRBJ2-7 and V is TRBV5-1; the match to TRBD1 covers 7 bases. V shed 5 bases and J 5 bases; nucleotides not matched to a gene: 7. The CDR3 spans 13 residues. Germline CDR1 and CDR2: SGHRS and YFSETQ. The CDR3 DNA reads as TGCGCCAGCAGAACCGCGCAGGGGGACGAGCAGTACTTC. Protein: CASRTAQGDEQYF.

V gene TRBV4-2 combines with J gene TRBJ2-1, with 9 positions matching TRBD2. Germline values: CDR1 LGHNA, CDR2 YNFKEQ. The CDR3 is 15 residues long. Trimming cost V 2 bases and J 9 bases; bases outside gene matches: 8. The CDR3 DNA reads TGTGCCAGCAGCCAACTGGGACTAGCCTCGGGTGAGCAGTTCTTC. Translating gives CASSQLGLASGEQFF.

The CDR3 DNA sequence: TGCGCCAGCAGCTTCGTGGGGACTAGAGTAGGGGAGCAGTTCTTC. Translating it yields CASSFVGTRVGEQFF. The chain has TRBV5-1 and TRBJ2-1; 8 nucleotides align to TRBD2. With 2 bases clipped from V and 10 bases from J, the junction kept 11 bases outside the gene matches. CDR1 and CDR2 from the germline V gene are SGHRS and YFSETQ. The CDR3 consists of 15 residues. Combining the CDR3 with reference TRBV5-1 and TRBJ2-1 gives the whole variable domain KAGVTQTPRYLIKTRGQQVTLSCSPISGHRSVSWYQQTPGQGLQFLFEYFSETQRNKGNFPGRFSGRQFSNSRSEMNVSTLELGDSALYLCASSFVGTRVGEQFFGPGTRLTVL.

The chain uses TRBV11-2 and TRBJ2-3; possible D gene TRBD2, 6 bases. The ends were cut back, 5 bases at V and 2 bases at J, with 11 bases in the middle. The germline gives CDR1 SGHAT, CDR2 FQNNGV. The CDR3 sequence is 14 residues long. As DNA, the CDR3 is TGTGCCAGCAGCCTGGACTACCACACAGATACGCAGTATTTT. Protein product: CASSLDYHTDTQYF. The full variable domain, completed using reference TRBV11-2 and TRBJ2-3, is EAGVAQSPRYKIIEKRQSVAFWCNPISGHATLYWYQQILGQGPKLLIQFQNNGVVDDSQLPKDRFSAERLKGVDSTLKIQPAKLEDSAVYLCASSLDYHTDTQYFGPGTRLTVL.

The genes are TRBV5-1 and TRBJ2-7; 7 bases agree with TRBD1. V shed 0 bases and J 5 bases; nucleotides not matched to a gene: 8. Germline assignment: CDR1 SGHRS and CDR2 YFSETQ. The CDR3 sequence is 15 residues long. For the CDR3, the DNA is TGCGCCAGCAGCTTGGAGGGCAGGGGGTCGGACGAGCAGTACTTC. Encoded protein: CASSLEGRGSDEQYF.

This chain connects TRBV28 to TRBJ1-4; D is possibly TRBD1 (6 bases). The germline V gene encodes CDR1 MDHEN and CDR2 SYDVKM. V gave up 8 bases and J gave up 10 bases, with 20 bases separating them. There are 14 residues in the CDR3. The CDR3: CASCQQGIGGKLFF. CDR3 nucleotide sequence: TGTGCCAGCTGTCAACAGGGAATAGGGGGAAAACTGTTTTTT. The entire variable domain, with the rest obtained from reference TRBV28 and TRBJ1-4, is as follows: DVKVTQSSRYLVKRTGEKVFLECVQDMDHENMFWYRQDPGLGLRLIYFSYDVKMKEKGDIPEGYSVSREKKERFSLILESASTNQTSMYLCASCQQGIGGKLFFGSGTQLSVL.